The 20 T cell receptor beta chains presented below share a single source sample, sequenced in a study of OX40 agonist ivuxolimab in advanced cancers. The method was immunoSEQ multiplex PCR; TCRdb's version includes in-frame clones alone and lacks a portion of them. Among 50,000 or so clones listed, around 77% were seen once. Sequenced here: CD4+ or CD8+ T cells sorted from blood, sampled in a trial of the OX40 agonist ivuxolimab. These receptors were taken from an adult with an advanced solid tumor such as melanoma, head and neck, liver or kidney cancer.

V usage is TRBV15 and J usage is TRBJ1-5; tentatively, D is TRBD1 (6 bases). Germline V gene lookup returns CDR1 LNHNV and CDR2 YYDKDF (reference sequence). V lost 0 bases, J lost 4 bases, and 7 bases lay in between. The CDR3 spans 14 residues. The CDR3 spells CATSRDRGNQPQHF. The CDR3 coding sequence is TGTGCCACCAGCAGAGACAGGGGTAATCAGCCCCAGCATTTT.

The chain uses TRBV14 and TRBJ2-3; 8 positions agree with TRBD2. This CDR3 has 15 amino acids. Germline CDR1 SGHDN, CDR2 FVKESK. V lost 4 bases, J lost 2 bases, and 5 bases stayed unmatched. Here the CDR3 reads CASSRYSGDTDTQYF. The CDR3 DNA is TGTGCCAGCAGCCGATATAGCGGGGACACAGATACGCAGTATTTT.

Regarding this clone: The sample carries other DNA sequences with the same CDR3. This chain uses TRBV6-5 with TRBJ2-5, with D unresolved. Trimming pared 3 bases from V and 5 bases from J, leaving 10 bases between. CDR1 MNHEY and CDR2 SVGAGI come from the germline V gene. There are 13 residues in the CDR3. CDR3 in amino acids: CASSYTGVETQYF. The CDR3 DNA reads TGTGCCAGCAGTTATACTGGGGTCGAGACCCAGTACTTC.

The V call is TRBV19, the J call TRBJ1-1; 8 bases match TRBD1. This CDR3 contains 17 residues. Germline V lookup: CDR1 LNHDA, CDR2 SQIVND (reference sequence). V dropped 5 bases and J dropped 0; count of bases not matched to a gene: 11. CDR3 in amino acids: CASSSRTGRLMNTEAFF. In DNA, the CDR3 is TGTGCCAGTAGTTCGCGGACAGGGCGGTTGATGAACACTGAAGCTTTCTTT. The variable domain in full, with the rest retrieved from reference TRBV19 and TRBJ1-1, is DGGITQSPKYLFRKEGQNVTLSCEQNLNHDAMYWYRQDPGQGLRLIYYSQIVNDFQKGDIAEGYSVSREKKESFPLTVTSAQKNPTAFYLCASSSRTGRLMNTEAFFGQGTRLTVV.

This clone was seen more than once but under ten times. The chain couples TRBV5-5 to TRBJ2-1, with TRBD2 matching over 7 bases. J lost 0 bases, V lost 4 bases, and 13 bases had no gene match. The CDR3 is made up of 18 amino acids. Per germline, CDR1 SGHKS and CDR2 YYEKEE (reference sequence). CDR3 sequence: CASSPIWASGYSYNEQFF. The CDR3 coding sequence is TGTGCCAGCAGCCCCATTTGGGCTAGCGGTTACTCCTACAATGAGCAGTTCTTC.

Only a few counts were recorded for this clone. The CDR3: CAISERAGGLNTIYF. As DNA, the CDR3 is TGTGCCATCAGTGAGAGAGCAGGGGGCCTCAACACCATATATTTT. This sequence joins TRBV10-3 and TRBJ1-3; the match to TRBD1 covers 8 bases. With 2 bases clipped from V and 7 bases from J, the junction kept 7 bases outside the gene matches. This CDR3 region has 15 residues. Per the germline V gene, CDR1 is ENHRY and CDR2 is SYGVKD.

This clone was seen a single time. This chain connects TRBV7-9 to TRBJ2-1; 12 positions agree with TRBD1. The CDR3 length is 15 residues. Germline lookup yields CDR1 SEHNR and CDR2 FQNEAQ (reference sequence). V was clipped by 2 bases and J by 6 bases; unmatched bases: 2. In nucleotides, the CDR3 is TGTGCCAGCAGCTTAAGGGACAGGGGGCGCAATGAGCAGTTCTTC. It translates to CASSLRDRGRNEQFF.

This sequence joins TRBV5-1 and TRBJ2-1, with 10 positions matching TRBD2. From germline, CDR1 is SGHRS and CDR2 YFSETQ. V trimming: 0 bases; J trimming: 7 bases; junction bases outside the gene matches: 7. There are 16 residues in the CDR3. The CDR3 reads CASSLVLAGVGNEQFF. The CDR3 DNA follows: TGCGCCAGCAGCTTGGTTCTAGCGGGAGTCGGGAATGAGCAGTTCTTC.

The V call is TRBV7-9, the J call TRBJ2-3; TRBD2 matches at 7 bases. V shed 11 bases and J 0 bases; nucleotides not matched to a gene: 5. CDR3 length equals 13 residues. CDR1 SEHNR and CDR2 FQNEAQ come from the germline V gene (reference sequence). The CDR3 loop reads CAVDSGSTDTQYF. The CDR3 DNA reads TGTGCCGTTGATAGCGGGAGCACAGATACGCAGTATTTT.

CDR3 DNA: TGTGCCAGCAGCTTGTGGCAGTATGATGAAAAACTGTTTTTT. Translation gives CASSLWQYDEKLFF. The chain has TRBV5-5 and TRBJ1-4; D is uncertain. V was trimmed by 1 base and J by 6 bases, leaving 10 bases between them. The germline V gene encodes CDR1 SGHKS and CDR2 YYEKEE (reference sequence). The CDR3 is 14 amino acids.

The chain employs TRBV28 and TRBJ1-6, with unresolved D. This CDR3 contains 14 residues. Trimming removed 6 bases at V and 10 bases at J, with 16 bases between. Germline V lookup: CDR1 MDHEN, CDR2 SYDVKM. CDR3 loop: CASSRPQTRSPLHF. As DNA, the CDR3 is TGTGCCAGCAGCCGTCCCCAAACAAGATCACCCCTCCACTTT.

The rearrangement joins TRBV5-1 to TRBJ2-5; D gene unclear. The CDR3 totals 13 residues. Looked up from germline, CDR1 is SGHRS and CDR2 is YFSETQ. The V gene lost 9 bases and the J gene lost 2 bases, with 14 bases spanning the gap. Written as DNA, the CDR3 is TGCGCCACTTCAAAAAACTTACAAGAGACCCAGTACTTC. It is translated as CATSKNLQETQYF.

This clone came up a few times. The chain couples TRBV9 to TRBJ1-2, with unresolved D. The CDR3 has 13 residues. Per germline, CDR1 SGDLS and CDR2 YYNGEE. V shed 4 bases and J shed 8 bases, with 15 bases lying between them. The CDR3 bases are TGTGCCAGCAGCTCACACGGGTTTGGGGGCTACACCTTC. It encodes CASSSHGFGGYTF.

This clone appeared a few times. V gene TRBV2 combines with J gene TRBJ1-5, with D unresolved. The CDR3 sequence is 13 residues long. The V end was cut by 7 bases, the J end by 0 bases, with 7 bases between. Germline values: CDR1 SNHLY, CDR2 FYNNEI. For the CDR3, the DNA is TGTGCCAGCACGGAAAATAGCAATCAGCCCCAGCATTTT. Its translation is CASTENSNQPQHF.

The V call is TRBV7-6, the J call TRBJ2-1, with 16 bases fitting TRBD2. CDR1 and CDR2 from the germline V gene are SGHVS and FNYEAQ. Unmatched junction bases numbered 5, after V lost 1 base and J lost 8 bases. This CDR3 is built from 17 residues. The CDR3 sequence is CASSLVGTSGRGHEQFF. DNA for the CDR3: TGTGCCAGCAGCTTAGTTGGGACTAGCGGGAGGGGACATGAGCAGTTCTTC.

The V gene is TRBV7-6, the J gene TRBJ2-5; TRBD2 matches at 8 bases. The CDR3 extends over 15 amino acids. The germline V gene encodes CDR1 SGHVS and CDR2 FNYEAQ. Trimming at V came to 5 bases and at J to 4 bases, leaving 9 bases not matched to a gene. The CDR3 bases are TGTGCCAGCAGCCGGACTAGCCCCCGAACAGAGACCCAGTACTTC. Encoded protein: CASSRTSPRTETQYF.

The chain is built from TRBV7-8 and TRBJ2-2; TRBD1 matches 8 bases. Trimming at V came to 3 bases and at J to 4 bases, leaving 7 bases not matched to a gene. The CDR3 covers 16 residues. Per the germline V gene, CDR1 is SGHVS and CDR2 is FQNEAQ. CDR3 protein: CASSLPTGAGTGELFF. The DNA of the CDR3 is TGTGCCAGCAGCTTGCCGACAGGGGCTGGCACCGGGGAGCTGTTTTTT.

The chain links TRBV28 to TRBJ1-2, with TRBD1 matching over 7 bases. V was pared by 5 bases and J by 8 bases, with 5 bases of the junction left unmatched. CDR3 length: 12 residues. CDR1 and CDR2 (germline): MDHEN, SYDVKM. CDR3 in DNA: TGTGCCAGCAGTCCGGGACAGCGGGGCTACACCTTC. Translated: CASSPGQRGYTF.

V is TRBV5-1 and J is TRBJ2-1; 8 positions match TRBD2. Germline CDR1 is SGHRS and CDR2 is YFSETQ. The CDR3 is 15 amino acids. Trimming cost V 0 bases and J 5 bases; bases outside gene matches: 4. In DNA, the CDR3 is TGCGCCAGCAGCTTGGGACTAGCGTCACACAATGAGCAGTTCTTC. Protein: CASSLGLASHNEQFF.

This clone was found a few times. This rearrangement joins TRBV10-3 to TRBJ2-2, with D unclear. V lost 4 bases to trimming and J lost 4 bases, with 13 bases between them. The germline V gene has CDR1 ENHRY and CDR2 SYGVKD. The CDR3 length is 15 residues. The CDR3 spells CAISVGLWATGELFF. Written as DNA, the CDR3 is TGTGCCATCAGTGTGGGTCTTTGGGCCACCGGGGAGCTGTTTTTT.